This TCR beta chain derives from a study of vaccination and CD4 T cells after COVID-19. Looking at the study overall: According to the study, participants were given two doses of BNT162b2 or mRNA-1273 vaccine. Findings of the study overall: The great majority, 304 of 307 vaccine-specific clones, proved spike mono-reactive in convalescent patients.

Cultured CD4+ T-cell DNA underwent Oncomine TCR Beta short-read sequencing. The source of extracted genomic DNA was cultured CD4+ T cells. TCRdb itself ran the PCR reads through MiXCR, one entry per CDR3 protein. The sample holds 27,000 or so distinct CDR3 sequences, around 48% seen once. Note on this clonotype: No antigen is known for it.

The CDR3 sequence is 13 residues long. The V and J ends lost 0 bases and 7 bases respectively, with 10 bases between them. Looked up from germline, CDR1 is ENHRY and CDR2 is SYGVKD. Noted treatment: roughly ten-day PBMC culture with coronavirus spike peptide pools or control peptides (ViraFEST assay). Cultures used 2 million or so PBMCs per well, 8.5 to 10 IU/ml IL-2 and approximately 9.5 ug/ml peptides. The sequence came from a human donor who had recovered from COVID-19. Source material: CD4+ T cells from blood, cultured in vitro. The genes are TRBV10-3 and TRBJ2-7; a weak D match, TRBD1 (6 bases). The CDR3 DNA reads as TGTGCCATCAGTGAGTCTCAGGGGTGGGAGCAGTACTTC. It translates to CAISESQGWEQYF.